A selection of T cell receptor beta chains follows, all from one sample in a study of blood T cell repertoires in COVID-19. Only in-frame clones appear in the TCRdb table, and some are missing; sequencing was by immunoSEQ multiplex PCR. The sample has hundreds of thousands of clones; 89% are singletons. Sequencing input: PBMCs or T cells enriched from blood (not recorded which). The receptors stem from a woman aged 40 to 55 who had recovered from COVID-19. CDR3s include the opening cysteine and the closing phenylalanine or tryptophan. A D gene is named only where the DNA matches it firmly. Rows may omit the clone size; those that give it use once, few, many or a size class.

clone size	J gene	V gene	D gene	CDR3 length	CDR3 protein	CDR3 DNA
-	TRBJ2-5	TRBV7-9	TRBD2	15	CASSPPRGVQETQYF	TGTGCCAGCAGCCCTCCCCGGGGGGTCCAAGAGACCCAGTACTTC
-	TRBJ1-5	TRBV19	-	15	CASSIRRGANQPQHF	TGTGCCAGTAGTATTCGGAGGGGCGCCAATCAGCCCCAGCATTTT
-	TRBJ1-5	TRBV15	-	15	CATSDGPRFGQPQHF	TGTGCCACCAGCGATGGGCCAAGGTTTGGCCAGCCCCAGCATTTT
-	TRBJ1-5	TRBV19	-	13	CASSINGFQPQHF	TGTGCCAGTAGTATTAACGGGTTTCAGCCCCAGCATTTT
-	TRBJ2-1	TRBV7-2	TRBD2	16	CASSLFAGGRMGEQFF	TGTGCCAGCAGCTTATTCGCGGGGGGGCGGATGGGTGAGCAGTTCTTC
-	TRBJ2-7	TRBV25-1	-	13	CASSENSLYEQYF	TGTGCCAGCAGTGAAAACAGCCTCTACGAGCAGTACTTC
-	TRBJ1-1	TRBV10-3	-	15	CAISLSGTLNTEAFF	TGTGCCATCAGTCTCTCCGGGACACTGAACACTGAAGCTTTCTTT
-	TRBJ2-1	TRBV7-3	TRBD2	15	CASSLRREREYEQFF	TGTGCCAGCAGCTTACGGCGGGAGCGGGAATATGAGCAGTTCTTC
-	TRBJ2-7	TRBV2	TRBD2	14	CASSLAGGPSEQYF	TGTGCCAGCAGTTTAGCGGGAGGGCCTAGCGAGCAGTACTTC
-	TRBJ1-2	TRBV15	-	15	CATSSWGGFYYGYTF	TGTGCCACCAGCAGTTGGGGAGGATTCTACTATGGCTACACCTTC
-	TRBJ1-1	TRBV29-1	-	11	CSGQLNTEAFF	TGCAGTGGACAACTAAACACTGAAGCTTTCTTT
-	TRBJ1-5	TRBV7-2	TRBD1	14	CASSLDRGRDPQHF	TGTGCCAGCAGCTTAGACAGGGGGCGGGATCCCCAGCATTTT
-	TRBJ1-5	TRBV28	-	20	CASSPYREGGTKVGNQPQHF	TGTGCCAGCAGTCCATACAGGGAGGGTGGGACAAAGGTGGGCAATCAGCCCCAGCATTTT
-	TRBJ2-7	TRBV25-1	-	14	CASSESLGATEQYF	TGTGCCAGCAGTGAATCCTTGGGGGCCACCGAGCAGTACTTC
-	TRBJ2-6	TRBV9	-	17	CASSVGGTRSGANVLTF	TGTGCCAGCAGCGTAGGAGGAACCCGCTCTGGGGCCAACGTCCTGACTTTC
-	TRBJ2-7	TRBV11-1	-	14	CASSLVGETYEQYF	TGTGCCAGCAGCTTAGTGGGAGAGACCTACGAGCAGTACTTC
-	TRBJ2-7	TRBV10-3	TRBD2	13	CAIRSLAGYEQYF	TGTGCCATCAGATCACTAGCGGGATACGAGCAGTACTTC
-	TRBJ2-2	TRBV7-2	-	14	CAGGSGPSGGELFF	TGTGCCGGGGGCTCCGGACCGTCGGGCGGGGAGCTGTTTTTT
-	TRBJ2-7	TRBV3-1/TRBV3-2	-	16	CASSHGSPGVTREQYF	TGTGCCAGCAGCCATGGCTCCCCCGGGGTAACGCGCGAGCAGTACTTC
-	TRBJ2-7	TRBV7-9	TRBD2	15	CASSARLAGDYEQYF	TGTGCCAGCAGCGCCAGACTAGCGGGAGACTACGAGCAGTACTTC
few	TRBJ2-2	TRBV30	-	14	CAWSVGQNTGELFF	TGTGCCTGGAGTGTAGGACAGAACACCGGGGAGCTGTTTTTT
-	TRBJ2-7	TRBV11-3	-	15	CASSRPAQSSYEQYF	TGTGCCAGCAGCCGGCCAGCGCAGAGCTCCTACGAGCAGTACTTC
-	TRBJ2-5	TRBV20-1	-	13	CSASDSNQETQYF	TGCAGTGCTAGTGATAGCAACCAAGAGACCCAGTACTTC
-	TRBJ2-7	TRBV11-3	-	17	CASSLDGGSRESGRQYF	TGTGCCAGCAGCTTAGATGGGGGGAGCAGGGAGAGCGGTCGGCAGTACTTC
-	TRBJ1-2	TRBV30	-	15	CAWSVIPGGSYGYTF	TGTGCCTGGAGTGTAATTCCGGGGGGGAGCTATGGCTACACCTTC
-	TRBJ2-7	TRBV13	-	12	CASSLAGYEQYF	TGTGCCAGCAGCTTGGCGGGATACGAGCAGTACTTC
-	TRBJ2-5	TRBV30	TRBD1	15	CAWSPMGQPQETQYF	TGTGCCTGGAGTCCAATGGGACAGCCCCAAGAGACCCAGTACTTC
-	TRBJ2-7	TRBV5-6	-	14	CASSPRPRTYEQYF	TGTGCCAGCAGCCCTAGACCGCGGACCTACGAGCAGTACTTC
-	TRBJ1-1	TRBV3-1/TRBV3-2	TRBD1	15	CASSHGTGTNTEAFF	TGTGCCAGCAGCCATGGGACAGGGACGAACACTGAAGCTTTCTTT
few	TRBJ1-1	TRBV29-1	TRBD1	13	CSGDYGTEAEAFF	TGCAGCGGGGATTATGGGACAGAGGCTGAAGCTTTCTTT
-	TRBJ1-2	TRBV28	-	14	CASSPPRGNYGYTF	TGTGCCAGCAGTCCCCCGAGGGGGAACTATGGCTACACCTTC
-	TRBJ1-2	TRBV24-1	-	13	CATSEVANYGYTF	TGTGCCACCAGTGAGGTAGCGAACTATGGCTACACCTTC
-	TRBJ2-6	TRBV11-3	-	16	CASSLATRTGANVLTF	TGTGCCAGCAGCTTAGCCACTCGAACTGGGGCCAACGTCCTGACTTTC
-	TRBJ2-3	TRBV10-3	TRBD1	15	CAISESDRGTDTQYF	TGTGCCATCAGTGAGTCGGACAGGGGCACAGATACGCAGTATTTT
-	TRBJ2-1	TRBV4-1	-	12	CASSQESTNQFF	TGCGCCAGCAGCCAAGAATCCACTAACCAGTTCTTC
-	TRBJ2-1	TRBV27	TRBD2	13	CAVGLAGVNEQFF	TGTGCCGTGGGGCTAGCGGGGGTTAATGAGCAGTTCTTC
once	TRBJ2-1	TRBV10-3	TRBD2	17	CAISESDSGRSYNEQFF	TGTGCCATCAGTGAGTCTGATAGCGGGAGGTCCTACAATGAGCAGTTCTTC
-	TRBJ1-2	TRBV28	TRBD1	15	CASSPPTGGVYGYTF	TGTGCCAGCAGTCCCCCTACAGGGGGAGTCTATGGCTACACCTTC
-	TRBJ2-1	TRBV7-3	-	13	CASSLWGPNEQFF	TGTGCCAGCAGCTTATGGGGCCCCAATGAGCAGTTCTTC
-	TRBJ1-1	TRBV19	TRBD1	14	CASATGGAVTEAFF	TGTGCCAGCGCAACAGGGGGCGCGGTAACTGAAGCTTTCTTT
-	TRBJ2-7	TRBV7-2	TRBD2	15	CASSRSGGLSYEQYF	TGTGCCAGCAGCCGTAGCGGGGGGCTCTCCTACGAGCAGTACTTC
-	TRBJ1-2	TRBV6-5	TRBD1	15	CASSYSPGTGYGYTF	TGTGCCAGCAGTTACTCGCCAGGGACAGGCTATGGCTACACCTTC
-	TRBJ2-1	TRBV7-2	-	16	CASSSFRGVSYNEQFF	TGTGCCAGCAGCTCCTTTCGCGGGGTCTCCTACAATGAGCAGTTCTTC
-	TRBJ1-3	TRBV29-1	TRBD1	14	CSVGTGGIGNTIYF	TGCAGCGTTGGGACAGGGGGAATTGGAAACACCATATATTTT
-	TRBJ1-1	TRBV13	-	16	CASSSTPDSLNTEAFF	TGTGCCAGCAGCTCCACCCCGGACAGCCTGAACACTGAAGCTTTCTTT
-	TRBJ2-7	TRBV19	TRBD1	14	CASSIVSGGYEQYF	TGTGCCAGTAGTATAGTCTCAGGGGGCTACGAGCAGTACTTC
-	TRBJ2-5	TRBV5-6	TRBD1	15	CASSLAGTGEETQYF	TGTGCCAGCAGCTTGGCGGGGACAGGAGAAGAGACCCAGTACTTC
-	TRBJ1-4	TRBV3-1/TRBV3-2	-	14	CASSQDRAREKLFF	TGTGCCAGCAGCCAAGATCGAGCGCGTGAAAAACTGTTTTTT